The clone carrying this T cell receptor beta chain was detected once. Its specificity is not known. The data belong to a study of radiation and T cells in renal cell carcinoma. Looking at the study overall: Nephrectomy followed 15 Gy stereotactic body radiation by 4 weeks. Study results and limitations: From baseline, blood top tumor clonotypes peaked at 2 weeks post-radiation. Without pretreatment biopsies, baseline tumor clonotype presence was undetermined.

Sequencing was performed with immunoSEQ multiplex PCR; in TCRdb, only in-frame clones are kept and a portion is missing. The top ten clones hold approximately 3% of a sample with about 130,000 clones, around 84% of them seen once. Time point noted: baseline pretreatment blood. Treatment denoted: 15 Gy SBRT to primary tumor, nephrectomy 4 weeks later. The tumor was a clear cell renal cell carcinoma. The origin of this receptor is an older woman with renal cell carcinoma. The sample consisted of blood, taken from a patient whose treatment included radiotherapy and nephrectomy.

The CDR3 loop is CATSSYSRDLTGELFF. As DNA, the CDR3 is TGTGCCACCAGCTCTTACTCCCGGGACCTCACCGGGGAGCTGTTTTTT. This rearrangement joins TRBV15 to TRBJ2-2; D might be TRBD1 or TRBD2, each matching 5 bases. Per the germline V gene, CDR1 is LNHNV and CDR2 is YYDKDF (reference sequence). V was shortened by 5 bases and J by 4 bases, with 17 bases between the two germline ends. The CDR3 is 16 residues long.